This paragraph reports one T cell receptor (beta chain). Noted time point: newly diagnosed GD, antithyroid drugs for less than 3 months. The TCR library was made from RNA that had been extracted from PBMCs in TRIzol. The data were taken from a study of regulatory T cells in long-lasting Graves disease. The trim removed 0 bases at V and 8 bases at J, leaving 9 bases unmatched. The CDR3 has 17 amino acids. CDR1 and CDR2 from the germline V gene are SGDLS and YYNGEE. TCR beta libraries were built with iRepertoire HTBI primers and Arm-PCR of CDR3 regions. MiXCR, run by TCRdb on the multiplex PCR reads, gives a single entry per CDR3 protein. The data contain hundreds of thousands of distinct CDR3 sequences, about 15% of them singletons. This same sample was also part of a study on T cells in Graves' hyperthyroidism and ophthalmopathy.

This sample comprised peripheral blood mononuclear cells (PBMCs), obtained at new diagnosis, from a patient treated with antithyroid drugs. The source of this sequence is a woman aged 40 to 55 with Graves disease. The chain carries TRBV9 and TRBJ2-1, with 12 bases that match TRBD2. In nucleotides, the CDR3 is TGTGCCAGCAGCGTAGCCCTAGCGGGAGGGCCGGTCGATGAGCAGTTCTTC. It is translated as CASSVALAGGPVDEQFF.